These T cell receptor beta chains were read from a single sample in a study of patients and donors after allogeneic stem cell transplantation. MiXCR, applied by TCRdb to the RT-PCR reads, yields one record per CDR3 protein. Altogether about a million distinct CDR3 sequences are present, about a sixth being singletons, with the ten largest covering around 6%. The sequencing input was blood, either unsorted or a sorted T cell fraction (not recorded which). The receptor source for this set is a human donor who was either an allogeneic HSCT recipient or a stem cell or donor lymphocyte infusion donor (not recorded which). It is not recorded whose cells these are; they may come from a transplant donor. Both conserved end residues are part of each CDR3. Each record gives: D gene, J gene, clone size, V gene, CDR3 protein, CDR3 DNA. D genes are given only for firm matches. Size tells how often a clone was seen (once, few, many) or the class of an expanded clone, and some rows leave it out.

-	TRBJ2-1	-	TRBV27	CASSFQLDQGEQFF	TGTGCCAGCAGTTTTCAACTAGACCAGGGTGAGCAGTTCTTC
-	TRBJ1-2	-	TRBV4-3	CASSQDGSVNYGYTF	TGCGCCAGCAGCCAAGATGGCAGCGTTAACTATGGCTACACCTTC
TRBD1	TRBJ1-3	few	TRBV11-2	CASSLDWDRGNTIYF	TGTGCCAGCAGCTTAGATTGGGACAGGGGGAACACCATATATTTT
-	TRBJ1-1	many	TRBV20-1	CSARGLSGTTEAFF	TGCAGTGCTAGAGGCCTCTCCGGAACCACTGAAGCTTTCTTT
TRBD2	TRBJ2-1	many	TRBV10-3	CAIRGTSANNEQFF	TGTGCCATCAGAGGGACTAGCGCCAACAATGAGCAGTTCTTC
-	TRBJ2-7	-	TRBV6-5	CASSYEMWGSYEQYF	TGTGCCAGCAGTTACGAGATGTGGGGGTCCTACGAGCAGTACTTC
-	TRBJ1-4	few	TRBV5-6	CASSFAGAINEKLFF	TGTGCCAGCAGCTTTGCGGGGGCCATTAATGAAAAACTGTTTTTT
TRBD1	TRBJ1-2	-	TRBV7-8	CASSSRFDRAYGYTF	TGTGCCAGCAGCTCACGTTTCGACAGGGCCTATGGCTACACCTTC
-	TRBJ1-5	few	TRBV20-1	CSARVGGLGNQPQHF	TGCAGTGCTAGAGTGGGGGGCCTCGGCAATCAGCCCCAGCATTTT
TRBD1	TRBJ2-2	-	TRBV19	CASTRTGGASGELFF	TGTGCCAGTACCCGGACAGGGGGCGCATCCGGGGAGCTGTTTTTT
TRBD2	TRBJ2-1	few	TRBV6-2/TRBV6-3	CASTLTSGRVNEQFF	TGTGCCAGCACCCTGACTAGCGGGAGGGTTAATGAGCAGTTCTTC
-	TRBJ1-2	-	TRBV3-1	CASSQAKGQRGYTF	TGTGCCAGCAGCCAAGCGAAAGGGCAAAGGGGCTACACCTTC
-	TRBJ2-5	many	TRBV12-3/TRBV12-4	CASSQPGQGGQETQYF	TGTGCCAGCAGTCAACCAGGACAGGGAGGGCAAGAGACCCAGTACTTC
-	TRBJ2-1	few	TRBV20-1	CSARPPAGLKRSYNEQFF	TGCAGTGCTAGACCACCGGCGGGATTGAAGAGGTCCTACAATGAGCAGTTCTTC
TRBD2	TRBJ2-3	-	TRBV5-1	CASSRAGEEDTQYF	TGCGCCAGCAGCCGAGCGGGAGAGGAAGATACGCAGTATTTT
TRBD1	TRBJ1-1	-	TRBV5-1	CASSNPTGGTVNTEAFF	TGCGCCAGCAGCAACCCCACAGGGGGCACCGTGAACACTGAAGCTTTCTTT
TRBD2	TRBJ2-5	-	TRBV7-3	CASSLRGGGHQETQYF	TGTGCCAGCAGCTTAAGGGGCGGGGGGCACCAAGAGACCCAGTACTTC
-	TRBJ2-3	many	TRBV10-3	CAISERGKGTDTQYF	TGTGCCATCAGTGAGAGAGGGAAGGGCACAGATACGCAGTATTTT
TRBD1	TRBJ2-5	few	TRBV5-1	CASTLQGKSMETQYF	TGCGCCAGCACCCTACAGGGGAAAAGTATGGAGACCCAGTACTTC
-	TRBJ2-1	-	TRBV5-1	CASSWDLEFSGSYNEQFF	TGCGCCAGCAGCTGGGACCTCGAGTTTTCGGGCTCCTACAATGAGCAGTTCTTC
-	TRBJ2-5	-	TRBV5-1	CASSSLQGQETQYF	TGCGCCAGCAGCTCCCTACAGGGTCAAGAGACCCAGTACTTC
TRBD1	TRBJ2-7	-	TRBV15	CATSRDRQGMYEQYF	TGTGCCACCAGCAGAGATCGACAGGGCATGTACGAGCAGTACTTC
TRBD1	TRBJ2-7	few	TRBV6-1	CASRPGGANYEQYF	TGTGCCAGCAGGCCAGGGGGCGCTAACTACGAGCAGTACTTC
-	TRBJ2-1	few	TRBV10-3	CAISDLFNEQFF	TGTGCCATCAGTGATTTATTTAATGAGCAGTTCTTC
-	TRBJ2-2	few	TRBV3-1	CASSQGATSRGELFF	TGTGCCAGCAGCCAGGGGGCGACTAGTCGCGGGGAGCTGTTTTTT
-	TRBJ2-3	-	TRBV18	CASSPPTSRVADTQYF	TGTGCCAGCTCACCACCGACGTCCCGTGTCGCAGATACGCAGTATTTT
-	TRBJ1-6	few	TRBV6-1	CASSPDSPQIDYNSPLHF	TGTGCCAGCAGCCCAGACAGCCCGCAAATAGACTATAATTCACCCCTCCACTTT
-	TRBJ1-5	few	TRBV15	CATSRDLYDRDNQPQHF	TGTGCCACCAGCAGAGATCTCTACGACAGAGACAATCAGCCCCAGCATTTT
TRBD2	TRBJ2-5	few	TRBV24-1	CATSDLDSASGRETQYF	TGTGCCACCAGTGATTTGGACTCGGCTAGCGGGAGGGAGACCCAGTACTTC
-	TRBJ1-1	few	TRBV5-6	CASSLILMNTEAFF	TGTGCCAGCAGCCTTATACTTATGAACACTGAAGCTTTCTTT
TRBD1	TRBJ2-3	-	TRBV5-4	CASSSTGGGFTQYF	TGTGCCAGCAGCTCGACAGGGGGCGGTTTCACGCAGTATTTT
-	TRBJ1-4	few	TRBV12-3/TRBV12-4	CASSLGQAGGEKLFF	TGTGCCAGCAGTTTAGGACAGGCCGGAGGTGAAAAACTGTTTTTT
TRBD2	TRBJ2-6	-	TRBV19	CASTNPGGYGANVLTF	TGTGCCAGTACCAACCCCGGGGGGTACGGGGCCAACGTCCTGACTTTC
-	TRBJ2-1	-	TRBV6-2/TRBV6-3	CASSYSRGEYNEQFF	TGTGCCAGCAGTTACTCTCGAGGGGAGTACAATGAGCAGTTCTTC
-	TRBJ2-3	-	TRBV7-9	CASSLRVSTDTQYF	TGTGCCAGCAGCTTACGGGTGAGCACAGATACGCAGTATTTT
-	TRBJ2-6	-	TRBV29-1	CSVMVAGANVLTF	TGCAGCGTTATGGTGGCCGGGGCCAACGTCCTGACTTTC